This T cell receptor (beta chain) was documented in a study of cytomegalovirus exposure and HLA in healthy donors. The table came from immunoSEQ multiplex PCR; TCRdb's copy has only in-frame clones and leaves some out. The table has some 150,000 clones, 75% to 90% seen once. CDR1 and CDR2 (germline): LNHDA, SQIVND (reference sequence). The V gene lost 6 bases and the J gene lost 0 bases, with 11 bases spanning the gap. The CDR3 is made up of 14 amino acids. This TCR came from a woman between 18 and 29 years old in good health and CMV-seropositive. The genes are TRBV19 and TRBJ1-2, with D possibly matching TRBD1 (5 bases). The sample consisted of PBMCs. As DNA, the CDR3 is TGTGCCAGTAGCCTCAGGGAAGCTAACTATGGCTACACCTTC. This encodes CASSLREANYGYTF. Combining the CDR3 with reference TRBV19 and TRBJ1-2 gives the whole variable domain DGGITQSPKYLFRKEGQNVTLSCEQNLNHDAMYWYRQDPGQGLRLIYYSQIVNDFQKGDIAEGYSVSREKKESFPLTVTSAQKNPTAFYLCASSLREANYGYTFGSGTRLTVV.